Reported below is one T cell receptor beta chain. The source of the sample is a study of blood T cell repertoires in COVID-19. Study context: Samples representing acute and convalescent COVID-19 were sourced from the United States, Italy and Spain.

The assay was immunoSEQ multiplex PCR, and TCRdb's table has in-frame clones only and misses some. The table has about 74,000 clones, about 90% seen once. The sequence derives from a woman over 75 with active or convalescent COVID-19. The source material was peripheral blood.

CDR3 in DNA: TGTGCCAGCAGCTTAGCGCGAGGGTCAAGTACCTATGGCTACACCTTC. Amino acids: CASSLARGSSTYGYTF. This chain uses TRBV7-9 with TRBJ1-2; D unresolved. The V end lost 0 bases, the J end lost 4 bases, and 15 bases lay between the germline ends. The germline V gene encodes CDR1 SEHNR and CDR2 FQNEAQ (reference sequence). This CDR3 is 16 amino acids long.